The clone carrying this T cell receptor beta chain showed up just once. This specimen comes from a study of T cell responses to AZD1222 COVID-19 vaccine. The germline V gene encodes CDR1 MNHEY and CDR2 SMNVEV (reference sequence). The ends were cut back, 6 bases at V and 5 bases at J, with 9 bases in the middle. This CDR3 comprises 12 residues. Generated by immunoSEQ multiplex PCR, the TCRdb table keeps only in-frame clones and is missing some. The table records about 79,000 clones, roughly 80% of them present only once. The rearrangement uses TRBV27 and TRBJ2-3; no clear D gene. This clonotype was sampled from an adult who received the AZD1222 COVID-19 vaccine. The sample consisted of peripheral blood, taken 28 days after the second AZD1222 dose. CDR3 region: CASRHTGDTQYF. The CDR3 nucleotides are TGTGCCAGCAGACACACTGGAGATACGCAGTATTTT.